The 5 T cell receptor beta chains reported below all come from one sample, sequenced in a study of blood T cell repertoires in COVID-19. Using immunoSEQ multiplex PCR, the repertoire was profiled, and TCRdb retains in-frame clones only, with some absent. Among some 380,000 clones listed, around 90% were seen once. Sequencing was performed on PBMCs or T cells enriched from blood (not recorded which). The origin of the receptors is a middle-aged woman with acute COVID-19.

The chain joins TRBV30 to TRBJ2-5; 7 nucleotides line up with TRBD1. V was pared by 0 bases and J by 5 bases, with 6 bases of the junction left unmatched. The CDR3 sequence is 14 residues long. In germline, CDR1 is GTSNPN, CDR2 SVGIG (reference sequence). The CDR3 sequence is CAWSVRGGTETQYF. The CDR3 bases are TGTGCCTGGAGTGTGAGAGGGGGCACCGAGACCCAGTACTTC.

This clone was picked up one time. This chain connects TRBV19 to TRBJ1-3; possibly TRBD1 for D (5 bases). Per germline, CDR1 LNHDA and CDR2 SQIVND (reference sequence). CDR3 length: 15 residues. V lost 3 bases and J 0 bases, leaving 9 bases between the germline ends. The CDR3 coding sequence is TGTGCCAGTAGTATTGGGGGGAGCTCTGGAAACACCATATATTTT. This translates into CASSIGGSSGNTIYF.

The chain has TRBV7-2 and TRBJ1-1; 8 nucleotides line up with TRBD1. The junction had 6 bases not matched to a gene; V was cut back by 5 bases and J by 4 bases. Per the germline V gene, CDR1 is SGHTA and CDR2 is FQGNSA. This CDR3 region has 14 residues. The CDR3 coding sequence is TGTGCCAGCAGCGGACAGGGATGGGGCACTGAAGCTTTCTTT. Translation gives CASSGQGWGTEAFF.

J is TRBJ2-3 and V is TRBV11-2; TRBD1 aligns across 7 bases. Looked up from germline, CDR1 is SGHAT and CDR2 is FQNNGV. The CDR3 contains 17 residues. V lost 2 bases, J lost 2 bases, and 10 bases stayed unmatched. The CDR3 spells CASSLSRRDRDTDTQYF. DNA of the CDR3: TGTGCCAGCAGCTTATCTCGCAGGGACAGAGACACAGATACGCAGTATTTT.

The genes are TRBV24-1 and TRBJ2-1; tentatively, D is TRBD1 (6 bases). V lost 5 bases and J 5 bases, leaving 12 bases between the germline ends. The CDR3 runs 14 residues. Germline lookup yields CDR1 KGHDR and CDR2 SFDVKD. In DNA form, the CDR3 reads TGTGCCACCAGTGGCAGGGGCACGGACAATGAGCAGTTCTTC. Amino acids: CATSGRGTDNEQFF.